This T cell receptor beta chain was identified during a study of control samples from healthy donors and cancer patients (dated by TCRdb to the early 2020s). As for this clone: The antigen it binds to is not known. No clone much larger than this one lies a single base away; base qualities are absent.

From the germline V gene, CDR1 is SGDLS and CDR2 is YYNGEE. Measured from the cysteine to the phenylalanine, the CDR3 is 13 residues long. Left in the record is the CDR3 DNA by itself, 39 bases read in frame from the first base. V gives up 4 bases and J gives up 6 bases, and the segment between their germline ends measures 11 bases. Receptors were amplified or captured by the immunoSEQ multiplex PCR assay. TCRdb's version of the immuneACCESS table is confined to in-frame rearrangements and falls short of the full clone set. An unresolved V gene accounts for under half of the shortfall where checked; the remainder is of unknown origin. Counted in this sample were about 410,000 clones; over 75% of them appeared once. The ten largest clones represent just under 6.5% of the sample.

This TCR was recovered from a man aged 40-50 years with head and neck cancer. The specimen was PBMCs. The rearrangement joined TRBV9 to TRBJ1-5, with the D gene not clear enough to name. This receptor has the CDR3 CASSPHDSQPQHF. The DNA reads TGTGCCAGCAGCCCCCACGATAGTCAGCCCCAGCATTTT.